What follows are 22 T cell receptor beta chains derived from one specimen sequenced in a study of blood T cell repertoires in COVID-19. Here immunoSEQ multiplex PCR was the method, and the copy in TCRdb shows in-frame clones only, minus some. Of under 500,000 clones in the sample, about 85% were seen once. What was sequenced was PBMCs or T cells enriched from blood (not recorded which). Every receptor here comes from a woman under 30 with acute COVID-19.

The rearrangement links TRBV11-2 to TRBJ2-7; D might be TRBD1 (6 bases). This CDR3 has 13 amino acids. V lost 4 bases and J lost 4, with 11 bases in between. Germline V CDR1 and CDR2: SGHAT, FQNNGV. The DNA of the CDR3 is TGTGCCAGCAGCTCTGGACAGCAATACGAGCAGTACTTC. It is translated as CASSSGQQYEQYF.

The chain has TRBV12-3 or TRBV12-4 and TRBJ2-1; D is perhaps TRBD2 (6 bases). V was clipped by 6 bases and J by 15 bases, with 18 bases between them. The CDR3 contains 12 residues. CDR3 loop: CASRRDPSPPFF. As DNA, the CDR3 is TGTGCCAGCAGGCGGGACCCTTCACCCCCGTTCTTC.

CDR3 nucleotides: TGTGCCAGCAGCTTAAGATTTTTGTCTGAGAATTCACCCCTCCACTTT. Residues: CASSLRFLSENSPLHF. This chain uses TRBV7-3 with TRBJ1-6; D is ambiguous. This CDR3 spans 16 amino acids. With 1 base removed from V and 7 bases from J, the gap between germline ends came to 14 bases. Germline V lookup: CDR1 SGHTA, CDR2 FQGTGA.

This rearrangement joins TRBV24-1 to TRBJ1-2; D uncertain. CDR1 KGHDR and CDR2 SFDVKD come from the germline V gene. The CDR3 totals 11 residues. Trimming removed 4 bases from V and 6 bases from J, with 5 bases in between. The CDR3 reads CATSDGNGYTF. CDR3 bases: TGTGCCACCAGTGACGGGAATGGCTACACCTTC.

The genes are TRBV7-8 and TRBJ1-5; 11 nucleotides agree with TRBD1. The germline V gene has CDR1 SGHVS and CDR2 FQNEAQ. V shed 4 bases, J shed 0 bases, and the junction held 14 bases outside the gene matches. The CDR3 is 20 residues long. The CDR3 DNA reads TGTGCCAGCAGCTCATTCCAGGACAGGGGGCGCGCGTATAGCAATCAGCCCCAGCATTTT. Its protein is CASSSFQDRGRAYSNQPQHF.

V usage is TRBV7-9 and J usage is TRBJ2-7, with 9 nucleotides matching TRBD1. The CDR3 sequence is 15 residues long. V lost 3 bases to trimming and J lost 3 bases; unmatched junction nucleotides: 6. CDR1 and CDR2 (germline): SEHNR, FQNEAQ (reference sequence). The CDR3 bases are TGTGCCAGCAGCTTTTCAGGGACAGGGTACTACGAGCAGTACTTC. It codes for CASSFSGTGYYEQYF.

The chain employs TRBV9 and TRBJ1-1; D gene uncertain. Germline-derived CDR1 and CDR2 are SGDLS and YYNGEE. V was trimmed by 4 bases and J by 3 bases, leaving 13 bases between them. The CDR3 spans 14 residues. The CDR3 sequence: CASSPTSPDTEAFF. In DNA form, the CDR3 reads TGTGCCAGCAGCCCAACGTCTCCGGACACTGAAGCTTTCTTT. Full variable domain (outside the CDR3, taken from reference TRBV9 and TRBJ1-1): DSGVTQTPKHLITATGQRVTLRCSPRSGDLSVYWYQQSLDQGLQFLIQYYNGEERAKGNILERFSAQQFPDLHSELNLSSLELGDSALYFCASSPTSPDTEAFFGQGTRLTVV.

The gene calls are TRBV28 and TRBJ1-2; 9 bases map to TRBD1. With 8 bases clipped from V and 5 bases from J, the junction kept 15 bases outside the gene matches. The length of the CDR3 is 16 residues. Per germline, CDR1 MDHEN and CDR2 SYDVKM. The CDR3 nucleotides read TGTGCCAGCTCCTCTAACCCGGGGACAGGGAGTTATGGCTACACCTTC. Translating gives CASSSNPGTGSYGYTF.

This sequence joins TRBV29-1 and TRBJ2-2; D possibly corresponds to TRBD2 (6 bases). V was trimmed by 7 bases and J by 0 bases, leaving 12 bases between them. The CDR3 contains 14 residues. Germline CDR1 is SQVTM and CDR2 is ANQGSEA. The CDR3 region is CSAGTWSNTGELFF. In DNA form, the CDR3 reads TGCAGCGCCGGGACTTGGTCGAACACCGGGGAGCTGTTTTTT.

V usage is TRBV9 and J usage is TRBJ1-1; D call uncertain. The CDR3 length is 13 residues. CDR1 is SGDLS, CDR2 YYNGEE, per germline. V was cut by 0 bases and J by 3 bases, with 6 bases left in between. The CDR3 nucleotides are TGTGCCAGCAGCGTAGGGGCGTACACTGAAGCTTTCTTT. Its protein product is CASSVGAYTEAFF.

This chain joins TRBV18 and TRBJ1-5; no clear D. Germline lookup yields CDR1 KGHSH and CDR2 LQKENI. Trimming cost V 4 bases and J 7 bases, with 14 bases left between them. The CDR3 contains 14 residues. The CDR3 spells CASSLLEGGQPQHF. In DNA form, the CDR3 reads TGTGCCAGCTCACTTCTGGAAGGAGGGCAGCCCCAGCATTTT.

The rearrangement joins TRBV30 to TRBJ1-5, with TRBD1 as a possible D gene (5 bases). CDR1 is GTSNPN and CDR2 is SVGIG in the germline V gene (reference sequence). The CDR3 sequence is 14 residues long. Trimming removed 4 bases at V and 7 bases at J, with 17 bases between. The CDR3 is CAWNPGRGDQPQHF. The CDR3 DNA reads TGTGCCTGGAACCCCGGGAGGGGCGACCAGCCCCAGCATTTT.

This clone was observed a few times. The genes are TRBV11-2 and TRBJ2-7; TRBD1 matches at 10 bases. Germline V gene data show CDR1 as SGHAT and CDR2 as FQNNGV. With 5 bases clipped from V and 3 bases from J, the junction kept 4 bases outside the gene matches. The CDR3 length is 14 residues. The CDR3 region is CASSEGQGFYEQYF. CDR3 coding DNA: TGTGCCAGCAGCGAGGGACAGGGGTTCTACGAGCAGTACTTC.

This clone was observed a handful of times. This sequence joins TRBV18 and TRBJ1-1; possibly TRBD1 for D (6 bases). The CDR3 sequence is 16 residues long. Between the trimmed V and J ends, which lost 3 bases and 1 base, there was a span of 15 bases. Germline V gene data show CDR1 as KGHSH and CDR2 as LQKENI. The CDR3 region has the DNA TGTGCCAGCTCACCGCCGTTTGGGACATCGAACACTGAAGCTTTCTTT. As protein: CASSPPFGTSNTEAFF.

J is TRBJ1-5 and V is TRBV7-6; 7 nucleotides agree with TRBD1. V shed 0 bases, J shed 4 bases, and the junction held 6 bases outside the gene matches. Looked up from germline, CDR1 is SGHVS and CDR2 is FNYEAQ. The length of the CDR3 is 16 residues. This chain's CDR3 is CASSLASGQANQPQHF. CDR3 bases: TGTGCCAGCAGCTTAGCGTCCGGACAGGCGAATCAGCCCCAGCATTTT.

CDR3 residues: CASRGDGLQETQYF. CDR3 DNA sequence: TGTGCCAGCAGGGGGGACGGACTACAAGAGACCCAGTACTTC. The rearrangement joins TRBV7-8 to TRBJ2-5; tentative D call: TRBD2 (6 bases). Germline-derived CDR1 and CDR2 are SGHVS and FQNEAQ. The germline V and J ends were trimmed by 6 bases and 2 bases, with 13 bases remaining between them. This CDR3 is built from 14 residues.

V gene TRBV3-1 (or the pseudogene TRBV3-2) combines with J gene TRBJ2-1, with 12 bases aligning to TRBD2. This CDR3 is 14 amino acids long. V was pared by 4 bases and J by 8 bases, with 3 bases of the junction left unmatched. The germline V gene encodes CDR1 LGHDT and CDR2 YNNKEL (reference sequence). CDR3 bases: TGTGCCAGCAGCCCCCTAGCGGGGGGGTATGAGCAGTTCTTC. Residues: CASSPLAGGYEQFF.

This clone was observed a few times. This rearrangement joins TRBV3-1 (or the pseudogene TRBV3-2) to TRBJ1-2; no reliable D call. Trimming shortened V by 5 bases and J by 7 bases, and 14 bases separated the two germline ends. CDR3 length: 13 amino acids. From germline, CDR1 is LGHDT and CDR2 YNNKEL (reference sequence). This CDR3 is CASSGSQRAGYTF. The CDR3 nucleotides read TGTGCCAGCAGCGGCTCTCAGAGGGCTGGCTACACCTTC.

The CDR3 DNA sequence: TGTGCCAGCAGTTCGGGACTAGCGGGGAACCTCGGGGAGCAGTACTTC. This sequence encodes CASSSGLAGNLGEQYF. V and J are TRBV6-2 or TRBV6-3 and TRBJ2-7; 13 bases agree with TRBD2. The CDR3 is made up of 16 amino acids. V was clipped by 4 bases and J by 7 bases; unmatched bases: 10. CDR1 is MNHEY, CDR2 SVGEGT, per germline.

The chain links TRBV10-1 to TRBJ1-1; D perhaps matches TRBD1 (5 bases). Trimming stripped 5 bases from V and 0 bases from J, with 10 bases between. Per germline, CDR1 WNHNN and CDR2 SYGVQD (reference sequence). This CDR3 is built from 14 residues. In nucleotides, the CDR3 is TGCGCCAGCAGTCCGGACACCGTGAACACTGAAGCTTTCTTT. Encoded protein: CASSPDTVNTEAFF.

DNA of the CDR3: TGTGCCAGCAGCATGTACACAGATACGCAGTATTTT. This codes for CASSMYTDTQYF. The genes are TRBV7-2 and TRBJ2-3; D remains unclear. Germline CDR1 is SGHTA and CDR2 is FQGNSA. Between the trimmed V and J ends, which lost 5 bases and 2 bases, there was a span of 5 bases. The CDR3 sequence is 12 residues long. Using reference TRBV7-2 and TRBJ2-3 for the parts outside the CDR3, the full variable domain is GAGVSQSPSNKVTEKGKDVELRCDPISGHTALYWYRQSLGQGLEFLIYFQGNSAPDKSGLPSDRFSAERTGGSVSTLTIQRTQQEDSAVYLCASSMYTDTQYFGPGTRLTVL.

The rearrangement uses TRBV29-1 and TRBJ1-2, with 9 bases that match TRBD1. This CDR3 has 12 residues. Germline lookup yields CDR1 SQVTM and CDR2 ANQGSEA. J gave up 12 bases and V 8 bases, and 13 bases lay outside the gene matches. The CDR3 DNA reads TGCAGCTATCGGAGGACAGGGGTAGGGAACACCTTC. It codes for CSYRRTGVGNTF.